These 29 T cell receptor beta chains originate from one sample sequenced in a study of identical twins. TCRdb independently ran MiXCR on the 5' RACE reads; one entry per CDR3 protein. The sample has a few hundred thousand distinct CDR3 sequences, 5% to 7% seen once. The sample was also linked to a second study, of T cells expressing NK-cell markers.

The sample taken for sequencing was CD8+ T cells sorted from blood. Every receptor here comes from a woman younger than 35 in good health.

This clonotype has a handful of counts. The chain joins TRBV9 to TRBJ2-1; D not resolved. The CDR3 runs to 16 residues. V dropped 1 base and J dropped 2 bases, with 13 bases sitting between them. Germline V gene lookup returns CDR1 SGDLS and CDR2 YYNGEE. The CDR3 bases are TGTGCCAGCAGCGTATATATGGGGTCGACCTACAATGAGCAGTTCTTC. This encodes CASSVYMGSTYNEQFF.

This clonotype was observed many times. The chain is built from TRBV6-4 and TRBJ1-5; D call uncertain. The CDR3 totals 14 residues. Germline V gene lookup returns CDR1 MRHNA and CDR2 SNTAGT. The V end lost 3 bases, the J end lost 5 bases, and 11 bases lay between the germline ends. CDR3 nucleotide sequence: TGTGCCAGCAGTGAGGACGGAGGAGATCAGCCCCAGCATTTT. It yields the protein CASSEDGGDQPQHF.

This sequence joins TRBV10-3 and TRBJ2-2; D gene unclear. Germline V gene data show CDR1 as ENHRY and CDR2 as SYGVKD. The ends were cut back, 8 bases at V and 2 bases at J, with 6 bases in the middle. This CDR3 is 12 amino acids long. The DNA for the CDR3 is TGTGCCATCGGAGTAAACACCGGGGAGCTGTTTTTT. Protein: CAIGVNTGELFF.

This clonotype was counted a few times. The chain couples TRBV4-1 to TRBJ1-1, with 8 bases that match TRBD1. Germline CDR1 MGHRA, CDR2 YSYEKL. The CDR3 has 14 residues. V lost 2 bases, J lost 2 bases, and 1 base stayed unmatched. The CDR3 reads CASSQTGGNTEAFF. For the CDR3, the DNA is TGCGCCAGCAGCCAAACAGGGGGAAACACTGAAGCTTTCTTT.

In this sample, this clonotype turned up many times. The gene calls are TRBV7-2 and TRBJ2-1; D unresolved. Germline CDR1 and CDR2: SGHTA and FQGNSA. This CDR3 is built from 16 residues. Trimming removed 2 bases from V and 4 bases from J, with 15 bases in between. The CDR3 region has the DNA TGTGCCAGCAGCTTACAAACCCCGGGCCCTTACAATGAGCAGTTCTTC. Residues: CASSLQTPGPYNEQFF.

This clonotype was observed at least ten times. The V and J genes are TRBV10-3 and TRBJ1-5; no reliable D call. The germline V gene encodes CDR1 ENHRY and CDR2 SYGVKD. The CDR3 is made up of 13 amino acids. The V and J ends lost 2 bases and 0 bases respectively, with 2 bases between them. CDR3 coding DNA: TGTGCCATCAGTGAGGGTAGCAATCAGCCCCAGCATTTT. Amino acids: CAISEGSNQPQHF.

This clonotype appeared a few times. V gene TRBV5-6 combines with J gene TRBJ2-1; D is ambiguous. This CDR3 spans 13 amino acids. The germline V gene encodes CDR1 SGHDT and CDR2 YYEEEE. Between the trimmed V and J ends, which lost 0 bases and 5 bases, there was a span of 6 bases. CDR3 bases: TGTGCCAGCAGCTTGGCCCGGGACAATGAGCAGTTCTTC. Protein sequence: CASSLARDNEQFF.

This chain links TRBV12-3 or TRBV12-4 with TRBJ1-5; TRBD1 is a possible D gene (6 bases). CDR3 length: 15 amino acids. The germline V and J ends were trimmed by 6 bases and 9 bases, with 21 bases remaining between them. The CDR3 loop reads CASSPGDRTRGPQHF. CDR3 bases: TGTGCCAGCAGCCCCGGAGACAGGACGAGAGGGCCCCAGCATTTT.

This clonotype was detected ten times or more. This chain connects TRBV5-1 to TRBJ2-1, with D unclear. V lost 0 bases, J lost 7 bases, and 5 bases lay in between. Germline CDR1 is SGHRS and CDR2 is YFSETQ. The CDR3 loop spans 12 amino acids. Written as DNA, the CDR3 is TGCGCCAGCAGCTTGGCCGATAATGAGCAGTTCTTC. This sequence encodes CASSLADNEQFF.

This clonotype came up a few times. The chain joins TRBV2 to TRBJ2-1; TRBD2 agrees at 11 bases. CDR3 length: 15 amino acids. With 9 bases clipped from V and 5 bases from J, the junction kept 9 bases outside the gene matches. Germline V lookup: CDR1 SNHLY, CDR2 FYNNEI. CDR3 nucleotides: TGTGCCAGGGAGGAGCCGGGACTAGCGGACAATGAGCAGTTCTTC. Translating gives CAREEPGLADNEQFF.

J is TRBJ2-1 and V is TRBV20-1, with TRBD2 matching 11 bases. The CDR3 length is 14 residues. Looked up from germline, CDR1 is DFQATT and CDR2 is SNEGSKA (reference sequence). V dropped 5 bases and J dropped 4; count of bases not matched to a gene: 4. The CDR3: CSAHSGGVYNEQFF. CDR3 DNA: TGCAGTGCTCATAGCGGGGGGGTTTACAATGAGCAGTTCTTC.

The rearrangement joins TRBV27 to TRBJ2-3; the D is unclear. From germline, CDR1 is MNHEY and CDR2 SMNVEV (reference sequence). The ends were cut back, 1 base at V and 10 bases at J, with 15 bases in the middle. CDR3 length equals 14 residues. CDR3 sequence: CASSLWISSVSQYF. The CDR3 nucleotides are TGTGCCAGCAGTTTATGGATAAGCTCCGTATCGCAGTATTTT.

The V and J genes are TRBV30 and TRBJ2-7; the D gene is possibly TRBD1 (5 bases). With 6 bases removed from V and 3 bases from J, the gap between germline ends came to 21 bases. From germline, CDR1 is GTSNPN and CDR2 SVGIG (reference sequence). The CDR3 loop spans 15 amino acids. Written as DNA, the CDR3 is TGTGCCTGCCAGGGATCCGGCGGTTATGACTACGAGCAGTACTTC. This codes for CACQGSGGYDYEQYF.

At least ten counts were recorded for this clonotype. Sequence at one end of the junction differs from germline and may be a read error. In DNA form, the CDR3 reads TGTGCCAGCAGCTTATTGGGTGGCACAGATACGCAGTATTTT. This gives the protein CASSLLGGTDTQYF. V and J are TRBV27 and TRBJ2-3; D is ambiguous. Germline V gene lookup returns CDR1 MNHEY and CDR2 SMNVEV (reference sequence). This CDR3 is built from 14 residues.

This clonotype was recorded a few times. The V gene is TRBV6-2 or TRBV6-3, the J gene TRBJ2-2; D is unresolved. The CDR3 has 18 amino acids. V was pared by 0 bases and J by 2 bases, with 16 bases between. In germline, CDR1 is MNHEY, CDR2 SVGEGT. The CDR3 is CASSYSIYSGPNTGELFF. DNA of the CDR3: TGTGCCAGCAGTTACTCGATTTATTCAGGACCTAACACCGGGGAGCTGTTTTTT.

This clonotype was observed many times. The chain joins TRBV7-9 to TRBJ2-1; TRBD1 aligns across 11 bases. The CDR3 runs to 16 residues. The germline CDR1 and CDR2 sequences are SEHNR and FQNEAQ (reference sequence). Trimming cost V 6 bases and J 7 bases; bases outside gene matches: 11. The CDR3 DNA reads as TGTGCCAGCAGTCAAACGGTCCGGGACAGGGGGAATGAGCAGTTCTTC. Translating gives CASSQTVRDRGNEQFF.

The chain joins TRBV28 to TRBJ2-3; D not resolved. CDR3 length: 13 residues. CDR1 and CDR2 (germline): MDHEN, SYDVKM. V was shortened by 2 bases and J by 6 bases, with 9 bases between the two germline ends. The CDR3 spells CASSLPLGDTQYF. The CDR3 nucleotides read TGTGCCAGCAGTTTACCTCTTGGGGATACGCAGTATTTT.

The chain combines TRBV3-1 with TRBJ1-4, with D hard to call. CDR3 length: 15 residues. Trimming stripped 0 bases from V and 5 bases from J, with 10 bases between. CDR1 and CDR2 (germline): LGHDT, YNNKEL (reference sequence). Here the CDR3 reads CASSQEGLGNEKLFF. For the CDR3, the DNA is TGTGCCAGCAGCCAAGAGGGTCTCGGAAATGAAAAACTGTTTTTT.

This clonotype was recorded a few times. The chain employs TRBV10-3 and TRBJ1-5; weak D call: TRBD1 (5 bases). Between the trimmed V and J ends, which lost 0 bases and 11 bases, there was a span of 17 bases. CDR1 is ENHRY and CDR2 is SYGVKD in the germline V gene. This CDR3 has 15 amino acids. The CDR3 here is CAISESIGGELAQHF. Written as DNA, the CDR3 is TGTGCCATCAGTGAGTCGATCGGAGGGGAGTTGGCCCAGCATTTT.

In its sample, this clonotype was seen a few times. This chain links TRBV7-8 with TRBJ1-1, with no clear D. From germline, CDR1 is SGHVS and CDR2 FQNEAQ. The CDR3 extends over 17 amino acids. Trimming stripped 7 bases from V and 0 bases from J, with 21 bases between. The CDR3 region has the DNA TGTGCCAGCAACGCCCCCAACCAAGGGATCATGAACACTGAAGCTTTCTTT. Translated, it gives CASNAPNQGIMNTEAFF.

This clonotype was seen ten or more times. The chain carries TRBV25-1 and TRBJ2-7, with a possible D match to TRBD2 (6 bases). The CDR3 covers 12 residues. Trimming shortened V by 2 bases and J by 4 bases, and 6 bases separated the two germline ends. Per the germline V gene, CDR1 is MGHDK and CDR2 is SYGVNS. CDR3 DNA: TGTGCCAGCAGTGAAGGGGGGTACGAGCAGTACTTC. Amino acids: CASSEGGYEQYF.

This clonotype has only a few counts. The chain has TRBV12-3 or TRBV12-4 and TRBJ1-5; no definite D call. V was pared by 6 bases and J by 3 bases, with 12 bases between. The CDR3 has 14 residues. CDR3 protein: CASSPSGPNQPQHF. Written as DNA, the CDR3 is TGTGCCAGCAGCCCATCCGGCCCCAATCAGCCCCAGCATTTT.

This clonotype was detected ten times or more. V usage is TRBV29-1 and J usage is TRBJ2-1; 11 positions match TRBD2. The length of the CDR3 is 16 residues. Trimming cost V 6 bases and J 2 bases; bases outside gene matches: 9. Germline CDR1 reads SQVTM; CDR2 reads ANQGSEA. The CDR3 sequence is CSVQLTSGSTYNEQFF. The DNA of the CDR3 is TGCAGCGTCCAACTCACTAGCGGGAGTACCTACAATGAGCAGTTCTTC.

This clonotype appeared many times. At one boundary the junction diverges from the germline segment, which might be a read error. The V and J genes are TRBV11-2 and TRBJ2-5; no clear D. CDR1 and CDR2 (germline): SGHAT, FQNNGV. The CDR3 has 15 residues. CDR3 coding DNA: TGTGCCAGCAGATTAGAATTTGGTTCAGTCGAGACCCAGTACTTC. Encoded protein: CASRLEFGSVETQYF.

The rearrangement links TRBV6-4 to TRBJ2-1; 8 bases are shared with TRBD1. Germline CDR1 MRHNA, CDR2 SNTAGT. With 3 bases clipped from V and 8 bases from J, the junction kept 9 bases outside the gene matches. The CDR3 runs to 15 residues. The CDR3 bases are TGTGCCAGCAGTGATTGGGACAGGCGGGTAGATGAGCAGTTCTTC. Its translation: CASSDWDRRVDEQFF.

The chain couples TRBV19 to TRBJ2-5, with D perhaps matching TRBD2 (6 bases). CDR1 is LNHDA and CDR2 is SQIVND in the germline V gene (reference sequence). The CDR3 is 13 amino acids. Deletions cut 2 bases from V and 4 bases from J, with 8 bases between. The CDR3 is CASSITGRETQYF. The CDR3 DNA follows: TGTGCCAGTAGTATAACCGGGAGAGAGACCCAGTACTTC.

The rearrangement links TRBV5-1 to TRBJ1-1, with D possibly TRBD1 on 6 matching bases. Between the trimmed V and J ends, which lost 4 bases and 3 bases, there was a span of 13 bases. Germline V gene lookup returns CDR1 SGHRS and CDR2 YFSETQ. The CDR3 totals 14 residues. Here the CDR3 DNA reads TGCGCCAGCAGCCCCCCTCCAGGGGACACTGAAGCTTTCTTT. Its translation: CASSPPPGDTEAFF.

This clonotype was seen a handful of times. The V gene is TRBV20-1, the J gene TRBJ2-7, with 12 positions matching TRBD2. The CDR3 sequence is 14 residues long. Germline V gene sequence: CDR1 DFQATT, CDR2 SNEGSKA (reference sequence). Losses at the gene ends were 6 bases for V and 5 bases for J; bases not matched to a gene: 8. The CDR3 here is CSASPRTSGDEQYF. CDR3 sequence (DNA): TGCAGTGCCTCCCCCCGGACTAGCGGGGACGAGCAGTACTTC.

V is TRBV2 and J is TRBJ1-3; tentative D call: TRBD1 (5 bases). This CDR3 is built from 17 residues. Trimming stripped 3 bases from V and 0 bases from J, with 15 bases between. Germline CDR1 SNHLY, CDR2 FYNNEI. This CDR3 reads CASSDSRAQSSGNTIYF. Here the CDR3 DNA reads TGTGCCAGCAGTGACAGCAGGGCCCAGAGCTCTGGAAACACCATATATTTT.